Each of the 17 T cell receptor beta chains below was sequenced from the same sample in a study of beta chain features in type 1 diabetes. For these receptors, no antigen is known. The whole isolated RNA underwent reverse transcription, so sequencing captured expressed TCRB transcripts. TCRdb's table, derived via immunoSEQ multiplex PCR, lists solely in-frame clones and lacks some. This sample has about 710,000 clones, with around 15% found just once. Study-level findings and limits: Moderately but significantly shorter TCRB CDR3s were found in Type 1 diabetes patients in all four CD4+ subsets.

The sequencing sample was made of naive CD4+ T cells from blood. Every receptor here comes from a young man with type 1 diabetes.

The V call is TRBV10-3, the J call TRBJ2-3; 8 nucleotides agree with TRBD2. Germline V gene data show CDR1 as ENHRY and CDR2 as SYGVKD. The V and J ends lost 2 bases and 7 bases, in that order; junction bases with no gene match: 8. The length of the CDR3 is 15 residues. The CDR3 here is CAISETSGPQHTQYF. CDR3 nucleotide sequence: TGTGCCATCAGTGAGACTAGCGGACCACAACATACGCAGTATTTT.

This clone has just a few counts. The chain is built from TRBV30 and TRBJ1-5; unclear D gene. This CDR3 has 12 amino acids. Deletions cut 2 bases from V and 5 bases from J, with 7 bases between. Germline V gives CDR1 GTSNPN, CDR2 SVGIG (reference sequence). CDR3 region: CAWSYGDQPQHF. CDR3 bases: TGTGCCTGGAGTTACGGGGATCAGCCCCAGCATTTT.

The chain links TRBV6-5 to TRBJ2-7; the D gene is possibly TRBD1 (5 bases). Germline V lookup: CDR1 MNHEY, CDR2 SVGAGI. This CDR3 contains 14 residues. The V gene lost 6 bases and the J gene lost 2 bases, with 14 bases spanning the gap. Here the CDR3 reads CASSHRGHAYEQYF. The CDR3 DNA follows: TGTGCCAGCAGCCATCGCGGACATGCCTACGAGCAGTACTTC.

The V call is TRBV6-5, the J call TRBJ2-2, with D possibly matching TRBD1 (6 bases). The V and J ends lost 0 bases and 1 base respectively, with 9 bases between them. The germline V gene encodes CDR1 MNHEY and CDR2 SVGAGI. The CDR3 has 16 amino acids. The DNA for the CDR3 is TGTGCCAGCAGTTACTCGCCAGGGGTGAACACCGGGGAGCTGTTTTTT. Its protein is CASSYSPGVNTGELFF.

This clone showed up just a few times. V and J are TRBV30 and TRBJ1-6; 8 bases map to TRBD1. The length of the CDR3 is 17 residues. The J segment lost 6 bases and the V segment lost 1 base, leaving 11 bases of the junction unmatched. CDR1 GTSNPN and CDR2 SVGIG come from the germline V gene (reference sequence). The CDR3 DNA reads as TGTGCCTGGAGTGCGACAGGGGCGGTTTACGGTAATTCACCCCTCCACTTT. Its translation is CAWSATGAVYGNSPLHF.

This clone was counted only a few times. The gene calls are TRBV7-9 and TRBJ2-4, with D maybe TRBD2 (5 bases). This CDR3 comprises 16 residues. Germline values: CDR1 SEHNR, CDR2 FQNEAQ (reference sequence). The germline V and J ends were trimmed by 4 bases and 0 bases, with 13 bases remaining between them. The CDR3 loop reads CASSSSPGLAKNIQYF. The DNA of the CDR3 is TGTGCCAGCAGCTCGAGCCCCGGACTAGCCAAAAACATTCAGTACTTC.

This chain connects TRBV28 to TRBJ1-2; TRBD1 might be the D (6 bases). The germline CDR1 and CDR2 sequences are MDHEN and SYDVKM. The CDR3 consists of 14 residues. Trimming shortened V by 3 bases and J by 8 bases, and 16 bases separated the two germline ends. The CDR3 DNA follows: TGTGCCAGCAGTTTGGGGACACGGAGTTTAGGCTACACCTTC. Its protein product is CASSLGTRSLGYTF.

This clone was seen a handful of times. The chain joins TRBV7-6 to TRBJ1-3; D is undetermined. There are 11 residues in the CDR3. CDR1 and CDR2 from the germline V gene are SGHVS and FNYEAQ. Trimming removed 4 bases from V and 8 bases from J, with 6 bases in between. CDR3 sequence: CASSSSDTIYF. The DNA for the CDR3 is TGTGCCAGCAGCTCCTCCGACACCATATATTTT.

The gene calls are TRBV9 and TRBJ2-3, with 10 bases matching TRBD2. CDR1 and CDR2 (germline): SGDLS, YYNGEE. Trimming took 3 bases from V and 2 from J; bases not matched to a gene: 6. The CDR3 runs 16 residues. CDR3 nucleotide sequence: TGTGCCAGCAGCGCGGGGACTAGCGCTTCCACAGATACGCAGTATTTT. It encodes CASSAGTSASTDTQYF.

Points on this clone: The same CDR3 can be traced to other DNA sequences in this sample. The chain uses TRBV30 and TRBJ1-1; D is uncertain. CDR1 GTSNPN and CDR2 SVGIG come from the germline V gene (reference sequence). V was shortened by 1 base and J by 1 base, with 4 bases between the two germline ends. This CDR3 spans 12 amino acids. The CDR3 loop reads CAWSAGNTEAFF. In nucleotides, the CDR3 is TGTGCCTGGAGTGCTGGGAACACTGAAGCTTTCTTT.

V and J are TRBV30 and TRBJ2-3, with D possibly matching TRBD2 (5 bases). The CDR3 runs to 15 residues. The germline V gene encodes CDR1 GTSNPN and CDR2 SVGIG (reference sequence). V was shortened by 6 bases and J by 0 bases, with 16 bases between the two germline ends. The CDR3 reads CACTWGSASTDTQYF. CDR3 DNA sequence: TGTGCCTGCACCTGGGGTAGCGCTAGCACAGATACGCAGTATTTT.

This clone showed up just a few times. This sample includes further DNA sequences coding for the same CDR3. The V call is TRBV30, the J call TRBJ1-5; 7 bases align to TRBD1. V gave up 0 bases and J gave up 5 bases; unmatched junction bases: 1. Germline CDR1 reads GTSNPN; CDR2 reads SVGIG (reference sequence). This CDR3 region has 13 residues. This CDR3 is CAWSVGGDQPQHF. CDR3 in DNA: TGTGCCTGGAGTGTAGGGGGCGATCAGCCCCAGCATTTT.

This sequence joins TRBV5-1 and TRBJ2-1, with TRBD1 as a possible D gene (6 bases). CDR1 is SGHRS and CDR2 is YFSETQ in the germline V gene. V was shortened by 0 bases and J by 6 bases, with 16 bases between the two germline ends. There are 16 residues in the CDR3. CDR3 in DNA: TGCGCCAGCAGCTTGGACAGGGCGTCTTTGCTCAATGAGCAGTTCTTC. Protein sequence: CASSLDRASLLNEQFF.

This clone was recorded a few times. This chain joins TRBV10-3 and TRBJ2-1, with 13 nucleotides matching TRBD2. CDR1 is ENHRY, CDR2 SYGVKD, per germline. V shed 3 bases and J 2 bases; nucleotides not matched to a gene: 4. The CDR3 totals 17 residues. DNA of the CDR3: TGTGCCATCAGTGACCGGGGACTAGCGGGAACCTACAATGAGCAGTTCTTC. It codes for CAISDRGLAGTYNEQFF.

The rearrangement uses TRBV2 and TRBJ2-5, with TRBD1 matching 8 bases. Germline V gene sequence: CDR1 SNHLY, CDR2 FYNNEI. CDR3 length: 13 residues. V lost 7 bases, J lost 5 bases, and 6 bases stayed unmatched. DNA of the CDR3: TGTGCCAGCAACCAGGACAGGGCGGAGACCCAGTACTTC. This gives the protein CASNQDRAETQYF.

This clone was counted only a few times. The identical CDR3 is also encoded by other nucleotide sequences in the sample. The genes are TRBV28 and TRBJ1-3, with D uncertain. Germline-derived CDR1 and CDR2 are MDHEN and SYDVKM. The V end lost 2 bases, the J end lost 2 bases, and 1 base lay between the germline ends. The CDR3 length is 12 residues. CDR3 sequence (DNA): TGTGCCAGCAGTTTAACTGGAAACACCATATATTTT. This sequence encodes CASSLTGNTIYF.

This clone was seen more than once but under ten times. The chain employs TRBV10-3 and TRBJ2-7; D is uncertain. The CDR3 covers 11 residues. The V gene lost 6 bases and the J gene lost 5 bases, with 8 bases spanning the gap. Germline V lookup: CDR1 ENHRY, CDR2 SYGVKD. The CDR3 loop reads CAISFGDEQYF. The CDR3 DNA follows: TGTGCCATCAGCTTCGGCGACGAGCAGTACTTC.